What follows are 21 T cell receptor beta chains derived from one specimen sequenced in a study of blood T cell repertoires in COVID-19. Data came from immunoSEQ multiplex PCR; TCRdb stores just in-frame clones and leaves some out. The profile shows 180,000 or so clones, about 85% of them singletons. The sequencing input was peripheral blood. The origin of the receptors is an elderly woman with acute or convalescent COVID-19.

This clone was counted between two and nine times. The chain is built from TRBV3-1 (or the pseudogene TRBV3-2) and TRBJ1-2; D not certain. The CDR3 sequence is 15 residues long. V gave up 4 bases and J gave up 6 bases, with 18 bases separating them. From germline, CDR1 is LGHDT and CDR2 YNNKEL (reference sequence). The CDR3 region is CASSPEVRRTDGYTF. The CDR3 DNA is TGTGCCAGCAGCCCGGAGGTTCGGAGGACCGATGGCTACACCTTC.

The rearrangement joins TRBV30 to TRBJ1-2, with D possibly being TRBD1 (6 bases). V gave up 0 bases and J gave up 8 bases, with 10 bases separating them. Looked up from germline, CDR1 is GTSNPN and CDR2 is SVGIG (reference sequence). The CDR3 consists of 12 residues. CDR3 DNA: TGTGCCTGGAGTGTACAGGGAGAGGGCTACACCTTC. Amino acid sequence: CAWSVQGEGYTF.

CDR3 bases: TGTGCCACCAGCTTAGCGGGGGGGGCTTCGGGGTCGCAGTTCTTC. Translation: CATSLAGGASGSQFF. The genes are TRBV15 and TRBJ2-1; 11 bases align to TRBD2. Germline V CDR1 and CDR2: LNHNV, YYDKDF (reference sequence). With V trimmed by 5 bases and J by 12 bases, 12 bases remained unmatched. The CDR3 length is 15 residues. The full variable domain, rest sourced from reference TRBV15 and TRBJ2-1, is DAMVIQNPRYQVTQFGKPVTLSCSQTLNHNVMYWYQQKSSQAPKLLFHYYDKDFNNEADTPDNFQSRRPNTSFCFLDIRSPGLGDTAMYLCATSLAGGASGSQFFGPGTRLTVL.

This chain uses TRBV7-9 with TRBJ2-7; D call uncertain. CDR3 length: 13 amino acids. Germline assignment: CDR1 SEHNR and CDR2 FQNEAQ (reference sequence). V lost 7 bases to trimming and J lost 7 bases, with 17 bases between them. Here the CDR3 DNA reads TGTGCCAGCATCAACTCCGAATTACGGGAGCAGTACTTC. It codes for CASINSELREQYF.

The chain has TRBV2 and TRBJ2-3; the match to TRBD2 covers 11 bases. Per the germline V gene, CDR1 is SNHLY and CDR2 is FYNNEI. V lost 5 bases and J lost 2; bases outside the gene matches: 3. The CDR3 loop spans 15 amino acids. The CDR3 here is CASSRSGGDTDTQYF. DNA of the CDR3: TGTGCCAGCAGTCGTAGCGGGGGGGACACAGATACGCAGTATTTT.

The rearrangement links TRBV4-2 to TRBJ1-2; 7 nucleotides agree with TRBD1. Trimming cost V 2 bases and J 4 bases; bases outside gene matches: 7. The V gene's germline CDR1 is LGHNA and CDR2 YNFKEQ. The CDR3 is 15 residues long. The DNA of the CDR3 is TGTGCCAGCAGCCAACCGACAGGGTTCTCCTATGGCTACACCTTC. This encodes CASSQPTGFSYGYTF.

The chain joins TRBV9 to TRBJ1-1; no clear D. Trimming cost V 4 bases and J 2 bases, with 18 bases left between them. The germline CDR1 and CDR2 sequences are SGDLS and YYNGEE. This CDR3 contains 16 residues. The CDR3 coding sequence is TGTGCCAGCAGCCCTCAGAAACCCTGGCCCAACACTGAAGCTTTCTTT. Its protein product is CASSPQKPWPNTEAFF.

J is TRBJ1-2 and V is TRBV18; TRBD1 is a possible D gene (6 bases). Germline V gene lookup returns CDR1 KGHSH and CDR2 LQKENI. The V end lost 0 bases, the J end lost 4 bases, and 15 bases lay between the germline ends. This CDR3 has 16 amino acids. The chain's CDR3 is CASSPPRQGRIYGYTF. CDR3 nucleotides: TGTGCCAGCTCACCACCAAGGCAGGGGCGGATCTATGGCTACACCTTC.

Notes on this clone: Other DNA sequences in the same sample also yield this CDR3. The gene calls are TRBV18 and TRBJ2-5, with unresolved D. CDR1 is KGHSH and CDR2 is LQKENI in the germline V gene. This CDR3 has 13 residues. V gave up 2 bases and J gave up 1 base, with 5 bases separating them. CDR3 residues: CASSPGLQETQYF. CDR3 sequence (DNA): TGTGCCAGCTCACCAGGCCTCCAAGAGACCCAGTACTTC.

The chain joins TRBV27 to TRBJ1-1, with D uncertain. CDR1 MNHEY and CDR2 SMNVEV come from the germline V gene (reference sequence). The CDR3 contains 15 residues. V shed 2 bases and J shed 5 bases, with 15 bases lying between them. This chain's CDR3 is CASSLNRGRGTEAFF. As DNA, the CDR3 is TGTGCCAGCAGTTTAAATCGCGGGAGAGGGACTGAAGCTTTCTTT.

This clone came up a few times. The CDR3 region is CASSLASRTGAPLHF. The CDR3 DNA follows: TGTGCCAGCAGCTTAGCTAGTCGGACAGGGGCCCCCCTCCACTTT. V and J are TRBV7-2 and TRBJ1-6; 9 bases fit TRBD1. Germline V gene lookup returns CDR1 SGHTA and CDR2 FQGNSA. The CDR3 has 15 residues. J lost 13 bases, V lost 0 bases, and 7 bases had no gene match.

The chain has TRBV4-3 and TRBJ1-5, with no clear D. V gave up 0 bases and J gave up 9 bases, with 12 bases separating them. Germline CDR1 reads LGHNA; CDR2 reads YSLEER. There are 14 residues in the CDR3. Written as DNA, the CDR3 is TGCGCCAGCAGCCAAGATTGGGCCTATCCGCCCCAGCATTTT. Protein product: CASSQDWAYPPQHF.

This clone was detected once. This chain uses TRBV27 with TRBJ1-6, with D possibly TRBD1 on 6 matching bases. Trimming took off 4 bases at V and 10 bases at J, with 11 bases between the two ends. The CDR3 covers 13 residues. Looked up from germline, CDR1 is MNHEY and CDR2 is SMNVEV (reference sequence). DNA of the CDR3: TGTGCCAGCAGTTATAACAGGGAATCACCCCTCCACTTT. It encodes CASSYNRESPLHF.

In this sample, this clone turned up once. This chain links TRBV7-2 with TRBJ1-4; tentative D call: TRBD1 (5 bases). Germline CDR1 reads SGHTA; CDR2 reads FQGNSA. With 1 base removed from V and 5 bases from J, the gap between germline ends came to 8 bases. This CDR3 is 14 amino acids long. CDR3 sequence: CASSLGRVNEKLFF. DNA of the CDR3: TGTGCCAGCAGCTTAGGCAGGGTCAATGAAAAACTGTTTTTT.

V is TRBV10-3 and J is TRBJ2-1; D is possibly TRBD1 (6 bases). This CDR3 spans 14 amino acids. In germline, CDR1 is ENHRY, CDR2 SYGVKD. Trimming pared 6 bases from V and 6 bases from J, leaving 15 bases between. This CDR3 is CAIRRDTAANEQFF. The CDR3, as DNA: TGTGCCATCAGAAGGGACACGGCTGCCAATGAGCAGTTCTTC.

The rearrangement joins TRBV6-4 to TRBJ2-3, with 7 bases fitting TRBD2. Germline V CDR1 and CDR2: MRHNA, SNTAGT. The J segment lost 5 bases and the V segment lost 6 bases, leaving 5 bases of the junction unmatched. The CDR3 sequence is 13 residues long. The CDR3 here is CASSGERGDTQYF. Here the CDR3 DNA reads TGTGCCAGCAGCGGGGAGCGGGGAGATACGCAGTATTTT.

The chain has TRBV27 and TRBJ2-7; D may be TRBD2 (6 bases). The length of the CDR3 is 16 residues. Germline assignment: CDR1 MNHEY and CDR2 SMNVEV (reference sequence). Trimming removed 6 bases from V and 6 bases from J, with 24 bases in between. The CDR3 reads CASRPFGGPTLTEQYF. The CDR3, as DNA: TGTGCCAGCAGACCATTCGGGGGACCAACCTTGACCGAGCAGTACTTC.

The chain joins TRBV24-1 to TRBJ2-5, with D possibly being TRBD1 (6 bases). Germline lookup yields CDR1 KGHDR and CDR2 SFDVKD. The CDR3 has 14 residues. Trimming removed 4 bases from V and 4 bases from J, with 12 bases in between. The CDR3, as DNA: TGTGCCACCAGTGACCGGACAGTCGGAGAGACCCAGTACTTC. This translates into CATSDRTVGETQYF.

This chain connects TRBV9 to TRBJ2-1; 9 bases are shared with TRBD2. Losses at the gene ends were 3 bases for V and 15 bases for J; bases not matched to a gene: 7. This CDR3 has 12 amino acids. CDR1 and CDR2 (germline): SGDLS, YYNGEE. The CDR3 DNA reads as TGTGCCAGCAGCGATACTAGCGGGCCCCGGTTCTTC. The encoded protein is CASSDTSGPRFF.

The chain uses TRBV18 and TRBJ1-4; 7 bases agree with TRBD1. The CDR3 totals 16 residues. Germline assignment: CDR1 KGHSH and CDR2 LQKENI. V shed 5 bases, J shed 0 bases, and the junction held 6 bases outside the gene matches. CDR3 in DNA: TGTGCCAGCTCATCGGACAGGCGGGCAACTAATGAAAAACTGTTTTTT. Encoded protein: CASSSDRRATNEKLFF.

The chain carries TRBV19 and TRBJ1-3; tentatively, D is TRBD1 (5 bases). Germline V CDR1 and CDR2: LNHDA, SQIVND (reference sequence). Trimming removed 6 bases from V and 1 base from J, with 10 bases in between. The CDR3 is made up of 14 amino acids. CDR3 nucleotides: TGTGCCAGTAGAACCCCAGGGTCTGGAAACACCATATATTTT. It encodes CASRTPGSGNTIYF.